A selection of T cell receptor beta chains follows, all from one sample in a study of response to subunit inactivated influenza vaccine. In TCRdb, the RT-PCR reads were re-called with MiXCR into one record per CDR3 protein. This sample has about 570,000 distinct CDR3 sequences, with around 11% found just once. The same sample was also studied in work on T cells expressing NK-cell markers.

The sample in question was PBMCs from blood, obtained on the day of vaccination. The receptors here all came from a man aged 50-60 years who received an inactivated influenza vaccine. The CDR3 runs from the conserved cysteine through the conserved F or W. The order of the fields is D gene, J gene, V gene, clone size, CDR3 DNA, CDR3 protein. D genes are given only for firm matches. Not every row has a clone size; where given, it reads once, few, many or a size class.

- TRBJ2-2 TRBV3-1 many TGTGCCAGCAGCCAAAATCAGCCCAGCGGGGAGCTGTTTTTT CASSQNQPSGELFF
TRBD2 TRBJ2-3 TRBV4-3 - TGCGCCAGCAGCCAGACGGGACTAGCGGGAGGAGGGGGCACAGATACGCAGTATTTT CASSQTGLAGGGGTDTQYF
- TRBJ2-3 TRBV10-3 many TGTGCCACCCACGGGGGAACAGATACGCAGTATTTT CATHGGTDTQYF
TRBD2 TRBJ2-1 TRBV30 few TGTGCCTGGAGGGCGAGCGGGAGCTTATATGAGCAGTTCTTC CAWRASGSLYEQFF
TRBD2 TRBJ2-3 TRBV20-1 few TGCAGTGCTAGACCGCCCGGGCTAGCGGGGTATAGCACAGATACGCAGTATTTT CSARPPGLAGYSTDTQYF
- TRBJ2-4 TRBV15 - TGTGCCACCAGCCAAGGGGGGGACAGAAAAAACATTCAGTACTTC CATSQGGDRKNIQYF
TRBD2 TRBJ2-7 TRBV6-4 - TGTGCCACAAGGGGAGGGAGTCTTCGCGAGCAGTACTTC CATRGGSLREQYF
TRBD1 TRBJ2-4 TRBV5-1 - TGCGCCAGCAGCCCCTGGACAGGGGCCAAAAACATTCAGTACTTC CASSPWTGAKNIQYF
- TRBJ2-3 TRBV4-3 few TGCGCCAGCAGCCTAACCGGGCCTGATATGACAGATACGCAGTATTTT CASSLTGPDMTDTQYF
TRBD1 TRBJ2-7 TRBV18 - TGTGCCAGCTCACCACCGACAGGGCTCTACGAGCAGTACTTC CASSPPTGLYEQYF
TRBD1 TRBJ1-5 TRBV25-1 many TGTGCCAGCCTGGACAGGGCTGGTCAGCCCCAGCATTTT CASLDRAGQPQHF
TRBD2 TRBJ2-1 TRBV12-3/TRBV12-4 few TGTGCCAGCAGTTTACCAGCGGGGGCTTTCAATGAGCAGTTCTTC CASSLPAGAFNEQFF
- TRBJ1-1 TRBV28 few TGTGCCAGCAGTAAACCTACAGTTGTGGATTGGGAGACGAGCACTGAAGCTTTCTTT CASSKPTVVDWETSTEAFF
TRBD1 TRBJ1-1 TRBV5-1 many TGCGCCAGCAGCTGGCCAGGGGGAGTGAACACTGAAGCTTTCTTT CASSWPGGVNTEAFF
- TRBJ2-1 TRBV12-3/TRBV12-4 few TGTGCCAGCAGTCCTTCTGTAGGCAATGAGCAGTTCTTC CASSPSVGNEQFF
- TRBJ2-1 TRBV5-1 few TGCGCCAGCAGCTTGTCTGACTCTCGGCGGGATGAGCAGTTCTTC CASSLSDSRRDEQFF
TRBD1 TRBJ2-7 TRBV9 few TGTGCCAGCAGCGAGGGGACAGGGCTCGCGTACGAGCAGTACTTC CASSEGTGLAYEQYF
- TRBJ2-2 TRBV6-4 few TGTGCCAGCAGTGAGCGAGGGGACTTTCCAGCCCCTACCGGGGAGCTGTTTTTT CASSERGDFPAPTGELFF
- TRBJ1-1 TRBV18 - TGTGCCAGCTCACCAGTTGAGGGCTCGGGCACTGAAGCTTTCTTT CASSPVEGSGTEAFF
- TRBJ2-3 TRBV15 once TGTGCCACCAGAGCAAGCAGCACAGATACGCAGTATTTT CATRASSTDTQYF
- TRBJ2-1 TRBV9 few TGTGCCAGCGGTGAGGACGAGCAGTTCTTC CASGEDEQFF
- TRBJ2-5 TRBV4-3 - TGCGCCAGCAGCCATGAAACAGGGACGGGGGAGACCCAGTACTTC CASSHETGTGETQYF
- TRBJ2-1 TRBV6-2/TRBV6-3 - TGTGCCAGCAGTTTTGAATCCCTTAACAGAGAGCAGTTCTTC CASSFESLNREQFF
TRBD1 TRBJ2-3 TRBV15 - TGTGCCACCAGCAGAGATTCTGCAGGGGGTGAGACTAAACGATCCTATGGGCGCACAGATACGCAGTATTTT CATSRDSAGGETKRSYGRTDTQYF
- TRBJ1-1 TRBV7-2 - TGTGCCAGCAGCTTAGCAGGGCTGGGAGCTTTCTTT CASSLAGLGAFF
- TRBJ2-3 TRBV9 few TGTGCCAGCAGCGTGGGGATCGTTAGGGATGATACGCAGTATTTT CASSVGIVRDDTQYF
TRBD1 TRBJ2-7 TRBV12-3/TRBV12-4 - TGTGCCAGCAGTATGGGACAGGGGGAACAGTACTTC CASSMGQGEQYF
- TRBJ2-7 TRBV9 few TGTGCCAGCAGCACGGGGGTGAGTAGAAACGAGCAGTACTTC CASSTGVSRNEQYF
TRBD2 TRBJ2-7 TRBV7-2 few TGTGCCAGCGCCGGGACTAGCGGGTACGAGCAGTACTTC CASAGTSGYEQYF
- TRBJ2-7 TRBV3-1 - TGTGCCAGCAGCCAAGAAGGCGGCGGGGCGGCTCCGAGCTCCTACGAGCAGTACTTC CASSQEGGGAAPSSYEQYF
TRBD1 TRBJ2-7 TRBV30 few TGTGCCTGGAGTGTAACAGGGGGTTACGAGCAGTACTTC CAWSVTGGYEQYF
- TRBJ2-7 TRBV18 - TGTGCCAGCTCGAGTGTCAGCTCCTACGAGCAGTACTTC CASSSVSSYEQYF
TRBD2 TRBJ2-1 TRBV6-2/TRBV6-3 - TGTGCCAGCAGCCCACCGCCCCTAGCGGGCCGTTACAATGAGCAGTTCTTC CASSPPPLAGRYNEQFF
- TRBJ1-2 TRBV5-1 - TGCGCCAGCAGCCAACGGCCGGGACGGGGATATGGCTACACCTTC CASSQRPGRGYGYTF
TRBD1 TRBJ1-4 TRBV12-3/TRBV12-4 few TGTGCCAGCACCAGACAGGGACAGTCCAATGAAAAACTGTTTTTT CASTRQGQSNEKLFF
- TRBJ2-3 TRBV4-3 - TGCGCCAGCAGCCTGCTTGGGGGGGATACGCAGTATTTT CASSLLGGDTQYF
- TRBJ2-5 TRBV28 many TGTGCCAGCAGCATAGCCGTCAAAAGATTAGATGGTGAGACCCAGTACTTC CASSIAVKRLDGETQYF